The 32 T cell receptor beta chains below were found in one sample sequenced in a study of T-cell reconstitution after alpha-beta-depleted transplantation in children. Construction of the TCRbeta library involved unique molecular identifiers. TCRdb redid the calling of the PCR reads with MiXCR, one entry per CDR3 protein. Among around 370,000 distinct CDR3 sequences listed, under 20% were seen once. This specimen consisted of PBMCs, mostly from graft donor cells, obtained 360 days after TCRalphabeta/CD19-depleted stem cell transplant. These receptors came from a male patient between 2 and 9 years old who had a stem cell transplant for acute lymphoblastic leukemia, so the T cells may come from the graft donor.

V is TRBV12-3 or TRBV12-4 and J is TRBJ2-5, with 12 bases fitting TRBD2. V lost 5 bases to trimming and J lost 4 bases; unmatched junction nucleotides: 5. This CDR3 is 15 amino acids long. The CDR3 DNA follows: TGTGCCAGCAGTCCCCCGGGACTAGCGGGAGAGACCCAGTACTTC. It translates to CASSPPGLAGETQYF.

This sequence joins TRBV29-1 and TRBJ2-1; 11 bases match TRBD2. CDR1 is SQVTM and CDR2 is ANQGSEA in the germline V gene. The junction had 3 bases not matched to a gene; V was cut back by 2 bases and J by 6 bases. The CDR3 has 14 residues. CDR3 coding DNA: TGCAGCGTTGAAACTAGCGGGAGTTTCAATGAGCAGTTCTTC. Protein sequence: CSVETSGSFNEQFF.

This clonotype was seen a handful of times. This CDR3 reads CASSHGLAGGPRETQYF. The CDR3 DNA reads TGTGCCAGCAGTCACGGACTAGCGGGAGGGCCAAGAGAGACCCAGTACTTC. The V and J genes are TRBV27 and TRBJ2-5, with TRBD2 identical over 15 bases. Per germline, CDR1 MNHEY and CDR2 SMNVEV (reference sequence). J gave up 4 bases and V 5 bases, and 8 bases lay outside the gene matches. CDR3 length equals 17 residues.

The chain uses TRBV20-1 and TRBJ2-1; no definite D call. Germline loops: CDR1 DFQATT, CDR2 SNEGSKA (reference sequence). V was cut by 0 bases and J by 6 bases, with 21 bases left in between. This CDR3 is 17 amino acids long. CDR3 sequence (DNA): TGCAGTGCTAGAGACTGGGCGGCGGACCGGTCAAGCAATGAGCAGTTCTTC. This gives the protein CSARDWAADRSSNEQFF.

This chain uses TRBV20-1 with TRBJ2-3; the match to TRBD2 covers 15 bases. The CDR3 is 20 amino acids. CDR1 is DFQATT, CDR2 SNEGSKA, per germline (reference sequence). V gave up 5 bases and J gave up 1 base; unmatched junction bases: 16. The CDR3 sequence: CSAPSPGTSGRPRRTDTQYF. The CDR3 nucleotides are TGCAGTGCTCCTAGTCCCGGGACTAGCGGGAGGCCCAGACGCACAGATACGCAGTATTTT.

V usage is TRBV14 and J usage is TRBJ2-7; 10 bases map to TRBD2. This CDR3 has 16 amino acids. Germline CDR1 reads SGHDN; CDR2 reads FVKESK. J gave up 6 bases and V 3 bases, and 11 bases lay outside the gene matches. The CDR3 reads CASSQELAGGRGEQYF. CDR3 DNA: TGTGCCAGCAGCCAGGAATTAGCGGGAGGCCGTGGCGAGCAGTACTTC.

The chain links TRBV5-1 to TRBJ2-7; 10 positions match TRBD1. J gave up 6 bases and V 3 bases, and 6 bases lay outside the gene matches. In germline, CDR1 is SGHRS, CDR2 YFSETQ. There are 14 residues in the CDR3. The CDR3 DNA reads TGCGCCAGCAGCTGGGGACAGGGGACGCCCGAGCAGTACTTC. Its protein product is CASSWGQGTPEQYF.

The CDR3 sequence: CSASNRGRLSEQYF. The CDR3 DNA sequence: TGCAGTGCTAGTAATAGGGGCCGGTTGAGCGAGCAGTACTTC. The chain has TRBV20-1 and TRBJ2-7, with D maybe TRBD1 (5 bases). CDR1 is DFQATT, CDR2 SNEGSKA, per germline (reference sequence). This CDR3 is 14 amino acids long. V shed 3 bases and J shed 6 bases, with 18 bases lying between them.

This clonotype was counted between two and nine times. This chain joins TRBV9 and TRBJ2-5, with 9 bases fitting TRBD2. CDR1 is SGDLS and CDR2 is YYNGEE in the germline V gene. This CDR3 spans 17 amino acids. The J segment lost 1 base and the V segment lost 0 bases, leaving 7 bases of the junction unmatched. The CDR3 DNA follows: TGTGCCAGCAGCGTAGGTGGCGGGAGGGCCCTCCAAGAGACCCAGTACTTC. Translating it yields CASSVGGGRALQETQYF.

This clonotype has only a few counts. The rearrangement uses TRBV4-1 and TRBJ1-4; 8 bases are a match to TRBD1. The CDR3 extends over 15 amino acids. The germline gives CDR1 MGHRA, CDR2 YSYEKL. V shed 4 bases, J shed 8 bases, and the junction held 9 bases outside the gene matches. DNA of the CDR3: TGCGCCAGCAGCCCCCGGGACAGGCATCGAGAAAAACTGTTTTTT. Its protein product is CASSPRDRHREKLFF.

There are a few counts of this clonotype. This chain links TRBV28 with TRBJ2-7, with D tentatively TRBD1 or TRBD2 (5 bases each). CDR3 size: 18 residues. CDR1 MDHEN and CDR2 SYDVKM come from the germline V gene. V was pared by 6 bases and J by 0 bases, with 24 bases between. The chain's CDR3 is CASSYPSPGRIFSYEQYF. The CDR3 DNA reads TGTGCCAGCAGCTACCCTTCACCGGGACGCATTTTCTCCTACGAGCAGTACTTC.

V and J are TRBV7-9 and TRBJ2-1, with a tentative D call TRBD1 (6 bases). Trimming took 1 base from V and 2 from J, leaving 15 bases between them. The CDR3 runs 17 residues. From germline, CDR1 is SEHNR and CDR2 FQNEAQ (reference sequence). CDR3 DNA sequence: TGTGCCAGCAGCTTAGGGCACAGGGCCGCGACCTACAATGAGCAGTTCTTC. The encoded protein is CASSLGHRAATYNEQFF.

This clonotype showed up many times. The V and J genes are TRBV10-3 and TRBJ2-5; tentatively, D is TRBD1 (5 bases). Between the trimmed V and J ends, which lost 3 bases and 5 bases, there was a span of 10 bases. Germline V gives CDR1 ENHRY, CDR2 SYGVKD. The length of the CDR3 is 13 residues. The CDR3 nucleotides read TGTGCCATCAGTGACACAGGAACGGAGACCCAGTACTTC. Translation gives CAISDTGTETQYF.

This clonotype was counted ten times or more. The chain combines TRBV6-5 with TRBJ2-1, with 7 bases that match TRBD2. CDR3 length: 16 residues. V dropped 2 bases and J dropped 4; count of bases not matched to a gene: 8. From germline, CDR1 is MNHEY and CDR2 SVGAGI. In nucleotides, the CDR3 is TGTGCCAGCAGTTACGGGGCGGGAGAAGATTACAATGAGCAGTTCTTC. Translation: CASSYGAGEDYNEQFF.

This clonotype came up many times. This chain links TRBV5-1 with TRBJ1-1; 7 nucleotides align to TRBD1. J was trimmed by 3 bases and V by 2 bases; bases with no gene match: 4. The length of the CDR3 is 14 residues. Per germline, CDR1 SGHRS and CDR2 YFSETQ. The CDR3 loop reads CASSFQGVDTEAFF. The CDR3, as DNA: TGCGCCAGCAGCTTCCAGGGGGTGGACACTGAAGCTTTCTTT.

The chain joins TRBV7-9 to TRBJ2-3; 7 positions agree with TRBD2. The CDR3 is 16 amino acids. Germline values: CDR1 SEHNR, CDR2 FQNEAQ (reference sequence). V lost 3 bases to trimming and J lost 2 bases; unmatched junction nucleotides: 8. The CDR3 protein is CASSFLSGANTDTQYF. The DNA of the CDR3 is TGTGCCAGCAGCTTCCTAAGCGGGGCAAACACAGATACGCAGTATTTT. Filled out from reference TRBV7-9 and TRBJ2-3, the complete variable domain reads DTGVSQNPRHKITKRGQNVTFRCDPISEHNRLYWYRQTLGQGPEFLTYFQNEAQLEKSRLLSDRFSAERPKGSFSTLEIQRTEQGDSAMYLCASSFLSGANTDTQYFGPGTRLTVL.

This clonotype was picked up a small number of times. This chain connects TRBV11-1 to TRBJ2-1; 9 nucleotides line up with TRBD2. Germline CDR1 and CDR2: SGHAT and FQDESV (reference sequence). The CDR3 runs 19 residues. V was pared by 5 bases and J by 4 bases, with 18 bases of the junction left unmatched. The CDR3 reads CASSAPKGGLAEIYNEQFF. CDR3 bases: TGTGCCAGCAGCGCCCCCAAGGGGGGACTAGCTGAGATTTACAATGAGCAGTTCTTC.

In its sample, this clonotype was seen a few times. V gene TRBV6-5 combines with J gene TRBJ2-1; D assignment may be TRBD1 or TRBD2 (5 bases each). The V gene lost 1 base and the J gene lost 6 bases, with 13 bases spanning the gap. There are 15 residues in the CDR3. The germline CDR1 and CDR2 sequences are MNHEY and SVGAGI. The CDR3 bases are TGTGCCAGCAGTTACTGGGGACGTACGGGCAATGAGCAGTTCTTC. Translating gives CASSYWGRTGNEQFF.

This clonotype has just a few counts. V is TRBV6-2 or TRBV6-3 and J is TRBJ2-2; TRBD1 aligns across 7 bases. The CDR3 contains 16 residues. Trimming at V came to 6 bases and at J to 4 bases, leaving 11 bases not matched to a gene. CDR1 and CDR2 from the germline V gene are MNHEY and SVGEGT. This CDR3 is CASSTRQGEGTGELFF. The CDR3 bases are TGTGCCAGCAGCACTCGACAGGGCGAAGGCACCGGGGAGCTGTTTTTT.

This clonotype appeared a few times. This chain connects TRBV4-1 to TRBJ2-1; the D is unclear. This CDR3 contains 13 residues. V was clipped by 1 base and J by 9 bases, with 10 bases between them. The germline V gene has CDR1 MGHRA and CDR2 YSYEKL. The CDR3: CASSQGGEVEQFF. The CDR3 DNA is TGCGCCAGCAGCCAAGGAGGAGAGGTTGAGCAGTTCTTC.

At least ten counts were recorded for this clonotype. The chain's CDR3 is CSVGLAGDTQYF. The CDR3 DNA sequence: TGCAGCGTTGGGCTAGCGGGAGATACGCAGTATTTT. The V and J genes are TRBV29-1 and TRBJ2-3; 8 bases align to TRBD2. The CDR3 sequence is 12 residues long. With V trimmed by 4 bases and J by 5 bases, 2 bases remained unmatched. The germline V gene has CDR1 SQVTM and CDR2 ANQGSEA.

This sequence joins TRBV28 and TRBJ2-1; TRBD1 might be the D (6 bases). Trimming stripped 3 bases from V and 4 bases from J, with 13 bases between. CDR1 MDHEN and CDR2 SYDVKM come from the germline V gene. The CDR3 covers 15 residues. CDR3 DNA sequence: TGTGCCAGCAGTTTTCCAGGGGAAGGTTACAATGAGCAGTTCTTC. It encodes CASSFPGEGYNEQFF.

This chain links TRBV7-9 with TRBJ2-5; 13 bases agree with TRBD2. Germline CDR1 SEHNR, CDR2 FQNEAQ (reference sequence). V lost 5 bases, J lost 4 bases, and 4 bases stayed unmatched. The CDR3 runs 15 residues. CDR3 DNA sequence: TGTGCCAGCAGCCAGGGACTAGCGGGAAGAGAGACCCAGTACTTC. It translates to CASSQGLAGRETQYF.

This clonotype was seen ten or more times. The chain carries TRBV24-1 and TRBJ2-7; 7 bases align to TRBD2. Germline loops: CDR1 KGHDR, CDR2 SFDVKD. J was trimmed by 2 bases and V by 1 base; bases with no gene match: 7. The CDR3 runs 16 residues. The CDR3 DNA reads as TGTGCCACCAGTGATTTAGGGCGGGAGAGGGCCTACGAGCAGTACTTC. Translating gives CATSDLGRERAYEQYF.

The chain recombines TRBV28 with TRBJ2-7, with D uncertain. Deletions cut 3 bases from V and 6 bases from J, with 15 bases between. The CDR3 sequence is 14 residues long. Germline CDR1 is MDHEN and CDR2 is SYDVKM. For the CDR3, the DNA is TGTGCCAGCAGTTTGCAGCCCCATATACGCGAGCAGTACTTC. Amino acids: CASSLQPHIREQYF.

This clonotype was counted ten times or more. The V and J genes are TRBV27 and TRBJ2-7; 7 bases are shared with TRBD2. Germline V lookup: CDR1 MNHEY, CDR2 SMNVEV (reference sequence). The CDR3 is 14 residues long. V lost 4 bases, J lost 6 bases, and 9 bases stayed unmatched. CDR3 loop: CASSSGLTPTEQYF. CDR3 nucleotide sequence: TGTGCCAGCAGTTCGGGACTAACGCCAACCGAGCAGTACTTC.

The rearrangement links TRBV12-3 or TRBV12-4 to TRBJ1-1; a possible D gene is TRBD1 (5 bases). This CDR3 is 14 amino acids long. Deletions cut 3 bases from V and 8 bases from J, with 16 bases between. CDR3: CASSLSRVIGEAFF. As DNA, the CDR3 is TGTGCCAGCAGTTTGAGCAGGGTGATAGGAGAAGCTTTCTTT.

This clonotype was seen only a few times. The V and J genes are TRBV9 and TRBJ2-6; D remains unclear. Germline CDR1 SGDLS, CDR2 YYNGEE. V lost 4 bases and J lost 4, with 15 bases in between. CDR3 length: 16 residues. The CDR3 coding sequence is TGTGCCAGCAGCCCCCTTCGTCCAAGAGGGGCCAACGTCCTGACTTTC. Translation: CASSPLRPRGANVLTF.

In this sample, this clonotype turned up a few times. Written as DNA, the CDR3 is TGTGCCATCAGTGAAGGGACAGGTCATGGGTACAATGAGCAGTTCTTC. It encodes CAISEGTGHGYNEQFF. The chain combines TRBV10-3 with TRBJ2-1; 8 bases fit TRBD1. Per the germline V gene, CDR1 is ENHRY and CDR2 is SYGVKD. V lost 3 bases, J lost 4 bases, and 8 bases stayed unmatched. This CDR3 contains 16 residues.

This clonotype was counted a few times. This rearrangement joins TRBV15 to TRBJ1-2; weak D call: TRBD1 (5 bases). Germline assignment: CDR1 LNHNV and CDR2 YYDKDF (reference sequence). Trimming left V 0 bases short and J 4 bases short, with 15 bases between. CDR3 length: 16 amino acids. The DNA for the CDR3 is TGTGCCACCAGCAGAGAAGATGGAAGGGGCAGCTATGGCTACACCTTC. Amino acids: CATSREDGRGSYGYTF.

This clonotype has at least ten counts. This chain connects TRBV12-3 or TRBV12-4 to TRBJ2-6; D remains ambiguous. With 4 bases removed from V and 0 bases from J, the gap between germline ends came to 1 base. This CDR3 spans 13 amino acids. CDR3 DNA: TGTGCCAGCAGTTCCTCTGGGGCCAACGTCCTGACTTTC. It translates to CASSSSGANVLTF.

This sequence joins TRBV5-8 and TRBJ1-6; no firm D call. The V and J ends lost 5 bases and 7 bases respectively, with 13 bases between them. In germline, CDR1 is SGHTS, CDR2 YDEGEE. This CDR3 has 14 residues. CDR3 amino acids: CASRTRADNSPLHF. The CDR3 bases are TGTGCCAGCAGGACTAGGGCGGACAATTCACCCCTCCACTTT.